A single sample gave rise to the 13 T cell receptor beta chains below, sequenced in a study of regulatory T cells in long-lasting Graves disease. Building the TCR beta libraries relied on iRepertoire HTBI primers, and CDR3 regions underwent Arm-PCR. TCRdb reanalysed the multiplex PCR reads using MiXCR and keeps one entry per CDR3 protein. The table has around 240,000 distinct CDR3 sequences, about 20% seen once. Specified time point: newly diagnosed GD, antithyroid drugs for less than 3 months. PBMC-extracted RNA yielded the TCR library. These sequences were also reported in another study, on T cells in Graves' hyperthyroidism and ophthalmopathy.

The input for sequencing was peripheral blood mononuclear cells (PBMCs), taken at new diagnosis, from a patient treated with antithyroid drugs. The receptor source for this set is a woman in her twenties or thirties with Graves disease.

The rearrangement joins TRBV7-9 to TRBJ2-1; 9 positions agree with TRBD2. Germline V gene sequence: CDR1 SEHNR, CDR2 FQNEAQ (reference sequence). V dropped 1 base and J dropped 4; count of bases not matched to a gene: 8. The CDR3 loop spans 17 amino acids. The CDR3 DNA reads as TGTGCCAGCAGCTTAGGCGGCGGGGGGGCCGGGTACAATGAGCAGTTCTTC. Translated, it gives CASSLGGGGAGYNEQFF.

This clonotype came up many times. This chain uses TRBV12-3 or TRBV12-4 with TRBJ2-7; D perhaps matches TRBD2 (5 bases). The CDR3 is made up of 12 amino acids. Trimming stripped 3 bases from V and 5 bases from J, with 8 bases between. This chain's CDR3 is CASSLIGDEQYF. The DNA for the CDR3 is TGTGCCAGCAGTTTGATCGGGGACGAGCAGTACTTC.

This clonotype came up many times. The rearrangement uses TRBV11-2 and TRBJ1-4; D remains unclear. The CDR3 totals 15 residues. CDR1 is SGHAT, CDR2 FQNNGV, per germline. Between the trimmed V and J ends, which lost 5 bases and 7 bases, there was a span of 17 bases. The CDR3 reads CASSHGGGSREKLFF. The DNA of the CDR3 is TGTGCCAGCAGCCACGGAGGCGGGAGCCGTGAAAAACTGTTTTTT.

This clonotype was picked up many times. V is TRBV7-9 and J is TRBJ2-7; D gene unclear. CDR3 length: 14 amino acids. Trimming left V 3 bases short and J 1 base short, with 10 bases between. Germline V gene lookup returns CDR1 SEHNR and CDR2 FQNEAQ (reference sequence). CDR3 nucleotide sequence: TGTGCCAGCAGCTTCCCTGACACGTCCTACGAGCAGTACTTC. This codes for CASSFPDTSYEQYF.

This clonotype was seen ten or more times. This chain joins TRBV7-8 and TRBJ1-5, with 7 bases matching TRBD1. Germline V gene sequence: CDR1 SGHVS, CDR2 FQNEAQ. With 4 bases clipped from V and 7 bases from J, the junction kept 7 bases outside the gene matches. The CDR3 runs to 14 residues. CDR3 protein: CASSYTGEKQPQHF. The CDR3 DNA reads TGTGCCAGCAGCTACACAGGGGAGAAACAGCCCCAGCATTTT.

This clonotype appeared many times. The V gene is TRBV20-1, the J gene TRBJ1-1, with D perhaps matching TRBD1 (6 bases). The CDR3 has 12 residues. V was trimmed by 5 bases and J by 4 bases, leaving 11 bases between them. Germline values: CDR1 DFQATT, CDR2 SNEGSKA (reference sequence). The CDR3 loop reads CSASRTATEAFF. For the CDR3, the DNA is TGCAGTGCTTCCCGGACAGCCACTGAAGCTTTCTTT.

The chain combines TRBV12-3 or TRBV12-4 with TRBJ2-7, with TRBD2 identical over 13 bases. The V and J ends lost 6 bases and 6 bases, in that order; junction bases with no gene match: 11. This CDR3 spans 16 amino acids. The CDR3 nucleotides are TGTGCCAGCAGGGGAGGGACTAGCGGGGTATACCCCGAGCAGTACTTC. This encodes CASRGGTSGVYPEQYF.

Comments on this clonotype: One base away lies a much larger clone, so this may be a sequencing read error. The chain couples TRBV7-2 to TRBJ2-5; no definite D call. This CDR3 region has 13 residues. Germline values: CDR1 SGHTA, CDR2 FQGNSA. V lost 0 bases and J 4 bases, leaving 6 bases between the germline ends. CDR3 loop: CASSLAPRETQYF. CDR3 coding DNA: TGTGCCAGCAGCTTAGCCCCGAGAGAGACCCAGTACTTC.

As concerns this clonotype: A much larger clone lies a single base off, so this may be a read error. Given the absence of the conserved phenylalanine or tryptophan at the CDR3 end, a read error is likely. The V gene is TRBV12-5, the J gene TRBJ1-5; D not resolved. Germline V gene lookup returns CDR1 LGHNT and CDR2 FRNRAP. Trimming took 3 bases from V and 7 from J, leaving 10 bases between them. This CDR3 has 13 amino acids. DNA for the CDR3: TGTGCTAGTGGTTTCTCGGAGTCACAGCCCCAGCATTCT. It translates to CASGFSESQPQHS.

This clonotype was counted at least ten times. The V and J genes are TRBV18 and TRBJ1-3; 11 nucleotides line up with TRBD1. Trimming took 3 bases from V and 3 from J; bases not matched to a gene: 4. The germline CDR1 and CDR2 sequences are KGHSH and LQKENI. There are 16 residues in the CDR3. CDR3: CASSPDRGQFGNTIYF. As DNA, the CDR3 is TGTGCCAGCTCACCGGACAGGGGGCAATTTGGAAACACCATATATTTT.

There are many counts of this clonotype. The chain couples TRBV6-5 to TRBJ1-1; D call uncertain. This CDR3 comprises 19 residues. V shed 3 bases and J shed 3 bases, with 26 bases lying between them. Germline loops: CDR1 MNHEY, CDR2 SVGAGI. The chain's CDR3 is CASSYLGVEALEVDTEAFF. The CDR3 nucleotides are TGTGCCAGCAGTTATCTCGGGGTAGAGGCCCTTGAGGTGGACACTGAAGCTTTCTTT.

This clonotype was observed at least ten times. V is TRBV3-1 and J is TRBJ1-1; D is perhaps TRBD1 (5 bases). The V end lost 7 bases, the J end lost 3 bases, and 15 bases lay between the germline ends. Germline V gene data show CDR1 as LGHDT and CDR2 as YNNKEL (reference sequence). This CDR3 has 14 residues. The CDR3 DNA is TGTGCCAGCACCCCGCGGGGGAGAGACACTGAAGCTTTCTTT. Translated, it gives CASTPRGRDTEAFF.

This clonotype was recorded many times. V usage is TRBV20-1 and J usage is TRBJ1-5; 9 bases map to TRBD1. The V and J ends lost 5 bases and 7 bases, in that order; junction bases with no gene match: 6. CDR3 length: 13 residues. Looked up from germline, CDR1 is DFQATT and CDR2 is SNEGSKA (reference sequence). CDR3 in DNA: TGCAGTGCTCGAAGGACAGGGGACCAGCCCCAGCATTTT. Translation gives CSARRTGDQPQHF.